Listed below are T cell receptor beta chains from one sample, sequenced in a study of T cells in Graves' hyperthyroidism and ophthalmopathy. One entry per CDR3 protein results from TCRdb running MiXCR on the multiplex PCR reads. The table shows roughly 110,000 distinct CDR3 sequences, with roughly 15% occurring only once. Sequenced material: blood. The receptors originated from a woman between 50 and 59 years old with Graves' hyperthyroidism. The CDR3 runs from the conserved cysteine through the conserved F or W. D genes are given only for firm matches. Size tells how often a clone was seen (once, few, many) or the class of an expanded clone, and some rows leave it out.

cdr3_nt cdr3_aa j_call d_call v_call clone_size
TGTGCCAGCAGCGACAGGGTTTGGGAGTACTTC CASSDRVWEYF TRBJ2-4 TRBD1 TRBV2 many
TGTGCCATCAGCCCGGATAGCAATCAGCCCCAGCATTTT CAISPDSNQPQHF TRBJ1-5 - TRBV10-3 many
TGTGCCAGCAGTTCGCCCCTAGCCACCTACTCCTACAATGAGCAGTTCTTC CASSSPLATYSYNEQFF TRBJ2-1 - TRBV27 many
TGTGCCAGCAGCCTACCCCCGAGCTTGCTCGCGCCTAACAATCAGCCCCAGCATTTT CASSLPPSLLAPNNQPQHF TRBJ1-5 - TRBV7-3 many
TGTGCCAGCAGCTTGGATAACAGAGCCAATCAGCCCCAGCATTTT CASSLDNRANQPQHF TRBJ1-5 - TRBV11-1 -
TGTGCCAGCAGTGAAAACAGGGCGGGAGGTGACACCGGGGAGCTGTTTTTT CASSENRAGGDTGELFF TRBJ2-2 TRBD2 TRBV6-1 once
TGTGCCAGCGGATTAGGGGAGACCCAGTACTTC CASGLGETQYF TRBJ2-5 - TRBV6-1 many
TGTGCCAGCAGACGGGGGACTAGCGGGGGAAATGAGCAGTTCTTC CASRRGTSGGNEQFF TRBJ2-1 TRBD2 TRBV6-1 -
TGTGCCAGCAGCCGGACAGGGTCACTAGCCAAAAACATTCAGTACTTC CASSRTGSLAKNIQYF TRBJ2-4 TRBD1 TRBV28 many
TGTGCCAGCAGTGAAGCGGTATCCGGGGAGCTGTTTTTT CASSEAVSGELFF TRBJ2-2 - TRBV2 -
TGCAGTACTAAGACCCCAGACGGCTATGGCTACACCTTC CSTKTPDGYGYTF TRBJ1-2 - TRBV20-1 many
TGTGCCATCAGTGAGGACAGGGGGCACTACGAGCAGTACTTC CAISEDRGHYEQYF TRBJ2-7 TRBD1 TRBV10-3 -
TGTGCCAGCAGCCAGACTCCGGGACAGGGGTCGAACACTGAAGCTTTCTTT CASSQTPGQGSNTEAFF TRBJ1-1 TRBD1 TRBV3-1 many
TGTGCCAGCAGCGTAGGGGGGGGGACTAGCTCACCCTCTAGGGATGAGCAGTTCTTC CASSVGGGTSSPSRDEQFF TRBJ2-1 TRBD2 TRBV9 many
TGTGCCAGCAGTTTATTTTGGACTAGCAGCCTCTACGAGCAGTACTTC CASSLFWTSSLYEQYF TRBJ2-7 TRBD2 TRBV28 -
TGTGCCAGCAGTAGCCCACCGGGGACAGGGGATCAGCCCCAGCATTTT CASSSPPGTGDQPQHF TRBJ1-5 TRBD1 TRBV28 many
TGTGCCAGCAGCGTACAGACAGGGCATCCTAATGAAAAACTGTTTTTT CASSVQTGHPNEKLFF TRBJ1-4 TRBD1 TRBV9 many
TGTGCCAGCAGTTTATTTGCAGGGGGCTCGAGCTACACCTTC CASSLFAGGSSYTF TRBJ1-2 TRBD1 TRBV27 many
TGTGCCAGCAGTTCGGGACAGGGAGTGTACGAGCAGTACTTC CASSSGQGVYEQYF TRBJ2-7 TRBD1 TRBV6-1 many
TGTGCCAGCAAGTCGTGGGGAGGGAACGAGCAGTACTTC CASKSWGGNEQYF TRBJ2-7 TRBD2 TRBV28 many
TGCAGTGCACGTAGGACTAGCGGCTACGAGCAGTACTTC CSARRTSGYEQYF TRBJ2-7 TRBD2 TRBV20-1 many
TGTGCCAGCAGTTTAGCGCAGGGAATCGCAGATACGCAGTATTTT CASSLAQGIADTQYF TRBJ2-3 - TRBV28 many
TGCAGTGCCTACCAGGGACAGGAGAACAATCCTGAGCAGTTCTTC CSAYQGQENNPEQFF TRBJ2-1 TRBD1 TRBV20-1 many
TGTGCCAGTAGTGTACAGGGGGCCGGAAATCAGCCCCAGCATTTT CASSVQGAGNQPQHF TRBJ1-5 TRBD1 TRBV19 many
TGCGCCAGCAGCTCCAGAAGTACGAACACCGGGGAGCTGTTTTTT CASSSRSTNTGELFF TRBJ2-2 - TRBV5-1 few
TGTGCCAGCACCAAGCCGACGACAGCATATTCACCCCTCCACTTT CASTKPTTAYSPLHF TRBJ1-6 - TRBV7-2 many
TGTGCCAGCAGCCTAAGGGAGGAGTACGGGGAGCTGTTTTTT CASSLREEYGELFF TRBJ2-2 - TRBV3-1 many
TGTGCCAGCAGTTCACGGGGGGGGAACACAGATACGCAGTATTTT CASSSRGGNTDTQYF TRBJ2-3 TRBD2 TRBV28 many
TGTGCCAGCAGTAAACGGACAGTTGGCGGGGAGCTGTTTTTT CASSKRTVGGELFF TRBJ2-2 - TRBV2 many
TGCAGTGCTAGGGGGGGACAGGGGTTCGCCACTGAAGCTTTCTTT CSARGGQGFATEAFF TRBJ1-1 TRBD1 TRBV20-1 -
TGCGCCAGCAGGAGGGACAGGCTGAGCACTGAAGCTTTCTTT CASRRDRLSTEAFF TRBJ1-1 TRBD1 TRBV10-1 few
TGTGCCAGCAGAACCTCCGGGGTACATGAAAAACTGTTTTTT CASRTSGVHEKLFF TRBJ1-4 - TRBV12-3/TRBV12-4 many
TGCAGTGCCTGGACCCGGGGGGGCGCCGGTGAAGCTTTCTTT CSAWTRGGAGEAFF TRBJ1-1 - TRBV20-1 -
TGCAGTGCCATGGGACTAGCGGGAGTAGGCGATGAGCAGTTCTTC CSAMGLAGVGDEQFF TRBJ2-1 TRBD2 TRBV20-1 many
TGTGCCAGGGCTGGGACTAGCGGCTACAATGAGCAGTTCTTC CARAGTSGYNEQFF TRBJ2-1 TRBD2 TRBV2 many